The clone carrying this T cell receptor (beta chain) was found once. These data come from a study of blood T cell repertoires in COVID-19. Living in 24 US areas, the participants were between roughly 18 and 89 years of age. Cohort 3 donors were reported recovered after two negative PCRs, clearance, or symptom resolution. Sequencing was performed with immunoSEQ multiplex PCR; in TCRdb, only in-frame clones are kept and a portion is missing. The sample records under 350,000 clones, about 90% being singletons. J lost 3 bases, V lost 7 bases, and 9 bases had no gene match. This CDR3 is built from 16 residues. Germline loops: CDR1 SGHRS, CDR2 YFSETQ.

The sequence was obtained from a woman aged 60-75 years who had recovered from COVID-19. The chain has TRBV5-1 and TRBJ2-2; the match to TRBD2 covers 10 bases. Sequenced input: PBMCs or T cells enriched from blood (not recorded which). CDR3 sequence: CASSPLAGADTGELFF. Here the CDR3 DNA reads TGCGCCAGCTCCCCCCTAGCGGGAGCGGACACCGGGGAGCTGTTTTTT.